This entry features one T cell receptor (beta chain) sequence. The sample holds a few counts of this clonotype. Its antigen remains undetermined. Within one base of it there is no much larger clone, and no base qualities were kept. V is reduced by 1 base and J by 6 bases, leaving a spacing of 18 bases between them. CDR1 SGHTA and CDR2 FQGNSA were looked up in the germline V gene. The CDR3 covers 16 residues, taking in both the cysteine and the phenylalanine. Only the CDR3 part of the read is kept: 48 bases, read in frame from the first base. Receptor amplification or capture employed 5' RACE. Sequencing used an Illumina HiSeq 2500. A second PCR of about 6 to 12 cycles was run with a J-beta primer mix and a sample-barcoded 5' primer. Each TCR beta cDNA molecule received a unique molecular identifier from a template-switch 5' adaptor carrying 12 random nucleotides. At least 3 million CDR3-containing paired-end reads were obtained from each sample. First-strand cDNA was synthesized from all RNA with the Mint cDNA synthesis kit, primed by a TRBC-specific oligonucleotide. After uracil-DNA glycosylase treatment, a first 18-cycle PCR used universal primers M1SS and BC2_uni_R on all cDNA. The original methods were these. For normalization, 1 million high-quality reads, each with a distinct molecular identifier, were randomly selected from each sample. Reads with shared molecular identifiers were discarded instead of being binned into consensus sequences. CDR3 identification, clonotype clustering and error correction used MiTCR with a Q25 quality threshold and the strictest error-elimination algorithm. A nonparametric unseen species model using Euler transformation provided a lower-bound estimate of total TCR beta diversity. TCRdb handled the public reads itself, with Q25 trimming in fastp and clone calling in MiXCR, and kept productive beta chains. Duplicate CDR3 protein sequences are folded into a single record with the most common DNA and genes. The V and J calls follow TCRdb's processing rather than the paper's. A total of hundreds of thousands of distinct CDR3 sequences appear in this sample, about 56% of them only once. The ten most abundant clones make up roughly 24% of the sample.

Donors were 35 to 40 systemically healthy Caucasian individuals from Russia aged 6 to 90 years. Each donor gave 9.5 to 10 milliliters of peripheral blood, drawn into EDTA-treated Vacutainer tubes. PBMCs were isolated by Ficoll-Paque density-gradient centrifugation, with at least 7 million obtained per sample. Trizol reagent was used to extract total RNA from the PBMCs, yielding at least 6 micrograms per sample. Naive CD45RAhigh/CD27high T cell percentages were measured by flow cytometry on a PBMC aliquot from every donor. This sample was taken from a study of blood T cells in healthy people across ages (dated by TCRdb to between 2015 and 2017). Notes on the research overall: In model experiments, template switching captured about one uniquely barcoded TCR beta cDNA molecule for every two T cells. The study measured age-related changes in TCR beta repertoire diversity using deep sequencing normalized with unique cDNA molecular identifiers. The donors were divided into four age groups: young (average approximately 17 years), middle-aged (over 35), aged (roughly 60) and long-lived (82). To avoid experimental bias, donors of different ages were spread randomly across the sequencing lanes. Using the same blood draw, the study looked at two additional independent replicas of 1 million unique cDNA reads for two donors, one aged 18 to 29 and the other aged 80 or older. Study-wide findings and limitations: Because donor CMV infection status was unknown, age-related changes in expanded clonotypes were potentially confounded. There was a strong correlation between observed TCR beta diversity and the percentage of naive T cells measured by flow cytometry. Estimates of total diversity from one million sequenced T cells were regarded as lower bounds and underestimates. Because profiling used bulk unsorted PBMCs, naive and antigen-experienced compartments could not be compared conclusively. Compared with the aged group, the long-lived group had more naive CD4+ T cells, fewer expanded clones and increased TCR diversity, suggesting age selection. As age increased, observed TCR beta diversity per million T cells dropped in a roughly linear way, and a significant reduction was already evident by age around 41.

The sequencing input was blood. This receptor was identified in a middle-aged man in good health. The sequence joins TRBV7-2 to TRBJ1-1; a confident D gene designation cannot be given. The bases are TGTGCCAGCAGCTTAGTAAGGGATTTAAGGATCGCTGAAGCTTTCTTT. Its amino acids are CASSLVRDLRIAEAFF.